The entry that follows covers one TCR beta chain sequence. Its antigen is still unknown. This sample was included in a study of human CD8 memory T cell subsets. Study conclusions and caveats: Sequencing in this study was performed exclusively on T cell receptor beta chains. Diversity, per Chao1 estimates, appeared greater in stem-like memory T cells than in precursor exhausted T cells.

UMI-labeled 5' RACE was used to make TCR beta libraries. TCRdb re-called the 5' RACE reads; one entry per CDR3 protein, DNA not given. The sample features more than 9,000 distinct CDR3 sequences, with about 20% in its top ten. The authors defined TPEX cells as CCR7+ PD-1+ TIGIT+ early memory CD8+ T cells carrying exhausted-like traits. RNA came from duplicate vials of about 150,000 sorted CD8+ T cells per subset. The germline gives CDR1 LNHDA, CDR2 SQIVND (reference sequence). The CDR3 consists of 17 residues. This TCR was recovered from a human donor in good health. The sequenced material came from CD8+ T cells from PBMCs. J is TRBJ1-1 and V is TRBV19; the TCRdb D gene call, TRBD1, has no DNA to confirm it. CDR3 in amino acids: CASSRDREDTMNTEAFF.